These 21 T cell receptor beta chains came from one sample sequenced in a study of CD8+ T cells in alopecia areata. Reverse transcription of extracted RNA yielded cDNA, which provided the sequencing template. Clones were sequenced by immunoSEQ multiplex PCR, and TCRdb holds only the in-frame ones, with some missing. The sample holds 150,000 to 250,000 clones, approximately 56% seen once. Treatment meaning: oral pan-JAK inhibitor, 5-10 mg twice daily. Sample: CD4+ T cells sorted from blood, taken at week 4, from a patient treated with tofacitinib. The receptors were gathered from a human donor with alopecia areata.

This chain joins TRBV30 and TRBJ2-1, with 11 nucleotides matching TRBD1. This CDR3 is 15 amino acids long. Trimming at V came to 0 bases and at J to 7 bases, leaving 5 bases not matched to a gene. Looked up from germline, CDR1 is GTSNPN and CDR2 is SVGIG (reference sequence). The CDR3 region is CAWSVRDRGINEQFF. CDR3 DNA: TGTGCCTGGAGTGTACGGGACAGGGGGATTAATGAGCAGTTCTTC. The variable domain in full, with the rest retrieved from reference TRBV30 and TRBJ2-1, is SQTIHQWPATLVQPVGSPLSLECTVEGTSNPNLYWYRQAAGRGLQLLFYSVGIGQISSEVPQNLSASRPQDRQFILSSKKLLLSDSGFYLCAWSVRDRGINEQFFGPGTRLTVL.

The J gene is TRBJ2-7, the V gene TRBV30; D remains ambiguous. Germline CDR1 is GTSNPN and CDR2 is SVGIG (reference sequence). Trimming left V 0 bases short and J 3 bases short, with 9 bases between. The CDR3 covers 13 residues. CDR3 loop: CAWSVPARYEQYF. CDR3 bases: TGTGCCTGGAGTGTACCCGCCCGCTACGAGCAGTACTTC.

The chain employs TRBV30 and TRBJ2-5; no definite D call. V was trimmed by 4 bases and J by 5 bases, leaving 11 bases between them. The germline CDR1 and CDR2 sequences are GTSNPN and SVGIG (reference sequence). The CDR3 is made up of 12 amino acids. CDR3 DNA: TGTGCCTGGACCCGGTACCCGGAGACCCAGTACTTC. The encoded protein is CAWTRYPETQYF.

The rearrangement uses TRBV9 and TRBJ2-2; D uncertain. V was shortened by 3 bases and J by 1 base, with 10 bases between the two germline ends. This CDR3 contains 15 residues. Germline V lookup: CDR1 SGDLS, CDR2 YYNGEE. CDR3 region: CASSAFLGNTGELFF. The DNA for the CDR3 is TGTGCCAGCAGCGCTTTTCTGGGGAACACCGGGGAGCTGTTTTTT.

The rearrangement links TRBV5-4 to TRBJ1-1; D not certain. There are 15 residues in the CDR3. Germline values: CDR1 SGHNT, CDR2 YYREEE (reference sequence). Trimming shortened V by 0 bases and J by 1 base, and 10 bases separated the two germline ends. The CDR3 loop reads CASSLDATRNTEAFF. As DNA, the CDR3 is TGTGCCAGCAGCTTGGACGCGACACGGAACACTGAAGCTTTCTTT.

J is TRBJ2-3 and V is TRBV5-1, with 8 bases that match TRBD1. The CDR3 length is 15 residues. Germline V gene lookup returns CDR1 SGHRS and CDR2 YFSETQ. V lost 3 bases to trimming and J lost 0 bases; unmatched junction nucleotides: 3. The CDR3 sequence is CASSSTGASTDTQYF. The CDR3 DNA reads TGCGCCAGCAGCTCGACAGGGGCTAGCACAGATACGCAGTATTTT. Full variable domain (rest looked up from reference TRBV5-1 and TRBJ2-3): KAGVTQTPRYLIKTRGQQVTLSCSPISGHRSVSWYQQTPGQGLQFLFEYFSETQRNKGNFPGRFSGRQFSNSRSEMNVSTLELGDSALYLCASSSTGASTDTQYFGPGTRLTVL.

The V gene is TRBV10-3, the J gene TRBJ1-2; the D is unclear. The V end was cut by 2 bases, the J end by 3 bases, with 7 bases between. The CDR3 sequence is 13 residues long. The germline gives CDR1 ENHRY, CDR2 SYGVKD. CDR3 sequence: CAISEETDYGYTF. The CDR3 DNA follows: TGTGCCATCAGTGAGGAAACAGACTATGGCTACACCTTC.

The V gene is TRBV25-1, the J gene TRBJ1-2; the D is unclear. Trimming removed 4 bases from V and 7 bases from J, with 13 bases in between. CDR1 is MGHDK, CDR2 SYGVNS, per germline. The CDR3 sequence is 13 residues long. DNA of the CDR3: TGTGCCAGCAGTGGTATAGGAGTGGGTGGCTACACCTTC. Translated, it gives CASSGIGVGGYTF.

This clone has more than one count but fewer than ten. The V and J genes are TRBV20-1 and TRBJ1-5, with D hard to call. CDR1 and CDR2 from the germline V gene are DFQATT and SNEGSKA (reference sequence). The CDR3 is 10 amino acids. Trimming shortened V by 5 bases and J by 9 bases, and 8 bases separated the two germline ends. The CDR3 region is CSAGSRPQHF. As DNA, the CDR3 is TGCAGTGCTGGAAGTAGGCCCCAGCATTTT.

The chain links TRBV15 to TRBJ2-5; D uncertain. The germline V and J ends were trimmed by 1 base and 5 bases, with 5 bases remaining between them. Germline-derived CDR1 and CDR2 are LNHNV and YYDKDF (reference sequence). CDR3 size: 12 residues. The CDR3 sequence is CATSRGDETQYF. Written as DNA, the CDR3 is TGTGCCACCAGCAGAGGGGATGAGACCCAGTACTTC.

This clone was seen only a few times. V gene TRBV7-9 combines with J gene TRBJ2-7; D not certain. The germline V gene has CDR1 SEHNR and CDR2 FQNEAQ (reference sequence). With 2 bases removed from V and 2 bases from J, the gap between germline ends came to 4 bases. The CDR3 covers 12 residues. The CDR3 reads CASSLRTYEQYF. In DNA, the CDR3 is TGTGCCAGCAGCTTAAGGACCTACGAGCAGTACTTC.

The rearrangement links TRBV6-5 to TRBJ2-5, with D possibly matching TRBD2 (6 bases). Trimming removed 4 bases at V and 7 bases at J, with 16 bases between. The CDR3 consists of 14 residues. CDR1 and CDR2 (germline): MNHEY, SVGAGI. The CDR3 spells CASSLGGGKRTQYF. DNA for the CDR3: TGTGCCAGCAGTTTAGGTGGGGGGAAGCGGACCCAGTACTTC.

There are a few counts of this clone. The J gene is TRBJ1-2, the V gene TRBV2, with 7 bases that match TRBD1. V gave up 6 bases and J gave up 7 bases; unmatched junction bases: 11. The CDR3 sequence is 14 residues long. The germline CDR1 and CDR2 sequences are SNHLY and FYNNEI. This chain's CDR3 is CASRVQGTGRGYTF. Here the CDR3 DNA reads TGTGCCAGCAGGGTACAGGGGACGGGGCGTGGCTACACCTTC.

V and J are TRBV30 and TRBJ1-1; TRBD1 agrees at 7 bases. The V and J ends lost 5 bases and 7 bases, in that order; junction bases with no gene match: 7. The CDR3 consists of 12 residues. From germline, CDR1 is GTSNPN and CDR2 SVGIG (reference sequence). The CDR3 loop is CAWERQGGEAFF. CDR3 DNA sequence: TGTGCCTGGGAAAGACAGGGAGGTGAAGCTTTCTTT.

The table lists this clone with a few counts. The V and J genes are TRBV11-2 and TRBJ2-5; the match to TRBD2 covers 8 bases. CDR1 is SGHAT, CDR2 FQNNGV, per germline. This CDR3 is 15 amino acids long. Trimming took 1 base from V and 7 from J; bases not matched to a gene: 8. The CDR3 DNA sequence: TGTGCCAGCAGCTTAGTTGGCGGGGGGCGCGGGACCCAGTACTTC. Protein sequence: CASSLVGGGRGTQYF.

V and J are TRBV7-9 and TRBJ1-5; D gene unclear. The length of the CDR3 is 13 residues. The V gene's germline CDR1 is SEHNR and CDR2 FQNEAQ (reference sequence). Trimming removed 1 base at V and 4 bases at J, with 5 bases between. CDR3 nucleotides: TGTGCCAGCAGCTTAGGCGTGAATCAGCCCCAGCATTTT. This encodes CASSLGVNQPQHF.

This clone showed up just a few times. This chain links TRBV28 with TRBJ2-2; 8 positions match TRBD1. Per the germline V gene, CDR1 is MDHEN and CDR2 is SYDVKM. The CDR3 spans 15 residues. V lost 7 bases to trimming and J lost 3 bases; unmatched junction nucleotides: 7. The CDR3 DNA reads as TGTGCCAGCATTAGTCGGACAGGGTACACCGGGGAGCTGTTTTTT. Protein sequence: CASISRTGYTGELFF.

In its sample, this clone was seen once. CDR3: CAWSELGRKNYGYTF. The CDR3, as DNA: TGTGCCTGGAGTGAGCTGGGCAGAAAAAACTATGGCTACACCTTC. V usage is TRBV30 and J usage is TRBJ1-2; D ambiguous. V was clipped by 1 base and J by 2 bases, with 14 bases between them. The CDR3 is made up of 15 amino acids. Germline assignment: CDR1 GTSNPN and CDR2 SVGIG (reference sequence).

The rearrangement links TRBV27 to TRBJ1-5; TRBD1 aligns across 8 bases. Germline V gene sequence: CDR1 MNHEY, CDR2 SMNVEV (reference sequence). The CDR3 spans 17 residues. Unmatched junction bases numbered 12, after V lost 5 bases and J lost 3 bases. In DNA form, the CDR3 reads TGTGCCAGCAGTCGCACCTTGACAGGGGTAAACAATCAGCCCCAGCATTTT. It encodes CASSRTLTGVNNQPQHF.

In its sample, this clone was seen a few times. The V gene is TRBV5-1, the J gene TRBJ2-1; tentatively, D is TRBD1 or TRBD2 (5 bases each). V was cut by 2 bases and J by 5 bases, with 14 bases left in between. Looked up from germline, CDR1 is SGHRS and CDR2 is YFSETQ. The CDR3 spans 15 residues. The CDR3 sequence: CASSLTGTPNNEQFF. The CDR3 nucleotides are TGCGCCAGCAGCTTAACGGGGACCCCAAACAATGAGCAGTTCTTC.

This clone was counted only a few times. The rearrangement links TRBV6-5 to TRBJ2-6; D unclear. The germline gives CDR1 MNHEY, CDR2 SVGAGI. CDR3 size: 16 residues. V was pared by 2 bases and J by 0 bases, with 8 bases between. CDR3 coding DNA: TGTGCCAGCAGTTACGCTCTGGACTCTGGGGCCAACGTCCTGACTTTC. Protein sequence: CASSYALDSGANVLTF.